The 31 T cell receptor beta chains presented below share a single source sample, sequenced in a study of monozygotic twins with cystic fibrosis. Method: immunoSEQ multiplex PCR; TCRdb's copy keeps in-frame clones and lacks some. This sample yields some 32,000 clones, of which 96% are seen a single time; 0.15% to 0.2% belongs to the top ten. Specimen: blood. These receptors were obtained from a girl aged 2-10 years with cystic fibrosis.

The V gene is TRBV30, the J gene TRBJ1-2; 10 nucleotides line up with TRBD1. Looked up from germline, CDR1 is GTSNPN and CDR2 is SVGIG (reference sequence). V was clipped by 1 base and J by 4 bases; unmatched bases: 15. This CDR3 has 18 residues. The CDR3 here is CAWSALRDRGVWSYGYTF. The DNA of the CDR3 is TGTGCCTGGAGTGCCCTCAGGGACAGGGGAGTTTGGAGCTATGGCTACACCTTC.

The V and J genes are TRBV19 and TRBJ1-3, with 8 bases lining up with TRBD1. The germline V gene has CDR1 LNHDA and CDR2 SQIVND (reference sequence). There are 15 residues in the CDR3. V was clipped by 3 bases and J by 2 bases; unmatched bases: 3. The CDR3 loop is CASSMGQDPGNTIYF. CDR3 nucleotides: TGTGCCAGTAGTATGGGACAGGACCCTGGAAACACCATATATTTT.

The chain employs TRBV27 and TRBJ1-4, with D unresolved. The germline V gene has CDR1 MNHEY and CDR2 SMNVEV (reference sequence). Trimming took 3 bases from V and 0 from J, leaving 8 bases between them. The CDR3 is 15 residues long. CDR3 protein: CASSLYTATNEKLFF. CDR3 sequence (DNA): TGTGCCAGCAGTTTGTATACAGCAACTAATGAAAAACTGTTTTTT.

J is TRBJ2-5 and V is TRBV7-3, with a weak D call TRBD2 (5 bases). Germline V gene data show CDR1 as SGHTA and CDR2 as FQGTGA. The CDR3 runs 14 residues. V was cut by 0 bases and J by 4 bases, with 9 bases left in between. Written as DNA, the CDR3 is TGTGCCAGCAGCTTAACCGGGATTAGAGAGACCCAGTACTTC. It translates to CASSLTGIRETQYF. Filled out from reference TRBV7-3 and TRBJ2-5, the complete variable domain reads GAGVSQTPSNKVTEKGKYVELRCDPISGHTALYWYRQSLGQGPEFLIYFQGTGAADDSGLPNDRFFAVRPEGSVSTLKIQRTERGDSAVYLCASSLTGIRETQYFGPGTRLLVL.

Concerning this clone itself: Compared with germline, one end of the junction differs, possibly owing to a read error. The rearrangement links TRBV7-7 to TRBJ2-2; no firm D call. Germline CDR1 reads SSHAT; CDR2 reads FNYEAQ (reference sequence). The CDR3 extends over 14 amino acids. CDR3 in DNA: TGTGCTAGCAGCTTAGATCCGGGCACCGGGGAGCTGTTTTTT. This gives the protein CASSLDPGTGELFF.

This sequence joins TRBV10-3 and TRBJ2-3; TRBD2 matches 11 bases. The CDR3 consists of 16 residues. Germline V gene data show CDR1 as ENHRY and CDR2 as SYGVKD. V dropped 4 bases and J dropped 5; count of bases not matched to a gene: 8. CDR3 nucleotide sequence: TGTGCCATCAGTGCCCCGACTAGCGGGGATCGAGATACGCAGTATTTT. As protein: CAISAPTSGDRDTQYF.

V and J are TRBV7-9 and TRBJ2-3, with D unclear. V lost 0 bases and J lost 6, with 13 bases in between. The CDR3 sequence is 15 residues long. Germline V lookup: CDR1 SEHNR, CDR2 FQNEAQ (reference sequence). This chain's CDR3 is CASSLASAVADTQYF. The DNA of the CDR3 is TGTGCCAGCAGCTTAGCTTCTGCGGTGGCGGATACGCAGTATTTT.

This CDR3 is CASSEGTGRGEQYF. The CDR3 DNA is TGTGCCAGCAGTGAAGGAACAGGGAGGGGCGAGCAGTACTTC. The chain uses TRBV2 and TRBJ2-7; D possibly corresponds to TRBD2 (7 bases). V gave up 1 base and J gave up 6 bases, with 13 bases separating them. Germline assignment: CDR1 SNHLY and CDR2 FYNNEI. The CDR3 runs to 14 residues.

The CDR3 loop is CASSLGLAGVSADTQYF. The CDR3 DNA is TGTGCCAGCAGCCTCGGACTAGCGGGAGTTTCAGCAGATACGCAGTATTTT. V is TRBV4-2 and J is TRBJ2-3, with 13 bases that match TRBD2. The CDR3 extends over 17 amino acids. Per germline, CDR1 LGHNA and CDR2 YNFKEQ. J lost 4 bases, V lost 4 bases, and 8 bases had no gene match.

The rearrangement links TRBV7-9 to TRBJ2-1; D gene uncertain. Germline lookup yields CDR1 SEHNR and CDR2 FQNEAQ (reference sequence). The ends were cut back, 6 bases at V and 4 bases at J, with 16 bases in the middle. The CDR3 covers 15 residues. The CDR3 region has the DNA TGTGCCAGCAGGGAAGCGAGGTGGGGTTACAATGAGCAGTTCTTC. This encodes CASREARWGYNEQFF.

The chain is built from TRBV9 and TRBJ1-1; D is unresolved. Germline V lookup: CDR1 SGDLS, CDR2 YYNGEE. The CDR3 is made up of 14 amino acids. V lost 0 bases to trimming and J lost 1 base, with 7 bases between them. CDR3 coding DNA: TGTGCCAGCAGCGTAGACACCGAGAACACTGAAGCTTTCTTT. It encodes CASSVDTENTEAFF.

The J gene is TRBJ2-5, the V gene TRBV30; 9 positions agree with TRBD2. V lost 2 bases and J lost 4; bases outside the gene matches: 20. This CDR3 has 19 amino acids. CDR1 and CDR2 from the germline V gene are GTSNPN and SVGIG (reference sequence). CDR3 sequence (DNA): TGTGCCTGGAGTTCGAAAGCTAGCGGGACGCGCCGGGGGAGAGAGACCCAGTACTTC. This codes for CAWSSKASGTRRGRETQYF.

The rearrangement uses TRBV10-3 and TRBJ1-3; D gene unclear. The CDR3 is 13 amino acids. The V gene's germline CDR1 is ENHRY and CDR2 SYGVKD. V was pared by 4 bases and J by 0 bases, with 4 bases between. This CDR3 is CAISGVSGNTIYF. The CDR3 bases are TGTGCCATCAGTGGGGTCTCTGGAAACACCATATATTTT.

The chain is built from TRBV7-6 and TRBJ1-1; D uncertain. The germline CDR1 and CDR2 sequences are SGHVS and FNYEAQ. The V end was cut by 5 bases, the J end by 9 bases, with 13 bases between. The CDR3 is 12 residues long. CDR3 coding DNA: TGTGCCAGCAGCCCCTTGGCATTGCAAGCTTTCTTT. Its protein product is CASSPLALQAFF.

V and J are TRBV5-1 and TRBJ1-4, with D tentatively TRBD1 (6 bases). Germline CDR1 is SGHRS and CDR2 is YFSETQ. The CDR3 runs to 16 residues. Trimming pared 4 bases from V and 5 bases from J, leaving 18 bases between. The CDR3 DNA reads TGCGCCAGCAGCGCGGAGTCGGGGGCCGAGAATGAAAAACTGTTTTTT. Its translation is CASSAESGAENEKLFF.

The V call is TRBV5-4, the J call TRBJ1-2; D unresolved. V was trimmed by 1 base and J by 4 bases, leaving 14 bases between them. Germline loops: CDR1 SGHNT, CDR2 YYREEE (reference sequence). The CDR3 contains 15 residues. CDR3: CASSLLASGRYGYTF. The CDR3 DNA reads TGTGCCAGCAGCTTGTTGGCATCCGGGCGCTATGGCTACACCTTC.

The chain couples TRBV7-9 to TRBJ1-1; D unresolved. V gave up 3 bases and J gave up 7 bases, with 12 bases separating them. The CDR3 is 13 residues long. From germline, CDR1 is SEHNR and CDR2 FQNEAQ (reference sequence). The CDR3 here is CASSFGPRREAFF. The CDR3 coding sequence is TGTGCCAGCAGCTTTGGGCCCCGCCGTGAAGCTTTCTTT.

Here the CDR3 reads CASSERAGGPDTQYF. CDR3 DNA sequence: TGTGCCAGCAGTGAGAGGGCGGGAGGGCCCGATACGCAGTATTTT. V gene TRBV2 combines with J gene TRBJ2-3, with 9 bases lining up with TRBD2. The V gene end was trimmed by 3 bases and the J gene end by 6 bases; junction bases not matched to a gene: 7. Germline lookup yields CDR1 SNHLY and CDR2 FYNNEI. This CDR3 has 15 amino acids. The full variable domain, its missing parts supplied by reference TRBV2 and TRBJ2-3, is EPEVTQTPSHQVTQMGQEVILRCVPISNHLYFYWYRQILGQKVEFLVSFYNNEISEKSEIFDDQFSVERPDGSNFTLKIRSTKLEDSAMYFCASSERAGGPDTQYFGPGTRLTVL.

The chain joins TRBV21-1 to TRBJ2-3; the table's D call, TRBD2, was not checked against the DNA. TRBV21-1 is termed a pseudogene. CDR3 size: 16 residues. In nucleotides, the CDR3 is TGTGCCAGCAGCAGCCGGACTAGCGGGAGAGCAGATACGCAGTATTTT. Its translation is CASSSRTSGRADTQYF.

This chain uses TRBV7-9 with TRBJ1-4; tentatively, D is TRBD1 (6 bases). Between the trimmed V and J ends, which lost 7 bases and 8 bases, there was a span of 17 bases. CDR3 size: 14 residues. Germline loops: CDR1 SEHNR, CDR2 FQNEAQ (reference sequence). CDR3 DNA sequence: TGTGCCAGCAAGCTCCACGGGGGCCAAGAAAAACTGTTTTTT. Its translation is CASKLHGGQEKLFF.

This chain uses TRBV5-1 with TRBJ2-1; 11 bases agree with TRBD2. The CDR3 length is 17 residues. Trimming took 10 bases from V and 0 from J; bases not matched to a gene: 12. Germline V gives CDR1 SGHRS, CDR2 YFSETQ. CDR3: CACRGTSGTSSYNEQFF. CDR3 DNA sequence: TGCGCCTGCCGCGGGACTAGCGGCACCAGCTCCTACAATGAGCAGTTCTTC.

The DNA of the CDR3 is TGTGCCAGCGACAGGGAAACCTATGGCTACACCTTC. Its translation is CASDRETYGYTF. The V and J genes are TRBV2 and TRBJ1-2; TRBD1 matches 7 bases. The CDR3 contains 12 residues. V lost 8 bases to trimming and J lost 4 bases; unmatched junction nucleotides: 4. From germline, CDR1 is SNHLY and CDR2 FYNNEI.

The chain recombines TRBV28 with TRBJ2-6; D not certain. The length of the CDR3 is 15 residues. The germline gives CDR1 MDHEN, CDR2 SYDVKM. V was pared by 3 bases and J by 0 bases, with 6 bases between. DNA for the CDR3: TGTGCCAGCAGTTTGAGGCCCTCTGGGGCCAACGTCCTGACTTTC. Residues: CASSLRPSGANVLTF. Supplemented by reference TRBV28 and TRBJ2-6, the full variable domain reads DVKVTQSSRYLVKRTGEKVFLECVQDMDHENMFWYRQDPGLGLRLIYFSYDVKMKEKGDIPEGYSVSREKKERFSLILESASTNQTSMYLCASSLRPSGANVLTFGAGSRLTVL.

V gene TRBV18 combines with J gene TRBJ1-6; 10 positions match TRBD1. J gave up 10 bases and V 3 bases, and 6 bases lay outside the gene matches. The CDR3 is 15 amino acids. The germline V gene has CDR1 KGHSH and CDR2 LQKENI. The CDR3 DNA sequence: TGTGCCAGCTCACCTAGAGACAGGGGGCAGTCACCCCTCCACTTT. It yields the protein CASSPRDRGQSPLHF.

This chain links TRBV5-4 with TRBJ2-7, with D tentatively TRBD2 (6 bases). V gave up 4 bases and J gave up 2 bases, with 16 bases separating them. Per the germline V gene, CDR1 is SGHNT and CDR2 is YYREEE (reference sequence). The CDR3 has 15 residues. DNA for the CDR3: TGTGCCAGCAGCACCCCGGGAGTGGGGACCTACGAGCAGTACTTC. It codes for CASSTPGVGTYEQYF.

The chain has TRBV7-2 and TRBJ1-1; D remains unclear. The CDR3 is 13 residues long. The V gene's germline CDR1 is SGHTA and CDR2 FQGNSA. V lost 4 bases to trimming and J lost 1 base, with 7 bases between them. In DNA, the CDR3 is TGTGCCAGCAGCTATACATCGAACACTGAAGCTTTCTTT. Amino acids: CASSYTSNTEAFF.

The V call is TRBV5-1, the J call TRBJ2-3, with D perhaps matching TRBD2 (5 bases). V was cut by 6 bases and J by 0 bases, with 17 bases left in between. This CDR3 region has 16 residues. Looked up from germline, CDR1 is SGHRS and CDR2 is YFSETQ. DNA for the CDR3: TGCGCCAGCACTCGGGATTTGATTACTAGCACAGATACGCAGTATTTT. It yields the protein CASTRDLITSTDTQYF.

CDR3 loop: CASSIRTAKQSEAFF. DNA of the CDR3: TGTGCCAGTAGTATACGAACAGCTAAGCAGTCTGAAGCTTTCTTT. V and J are TRBV19 and TRBJ1-1; D unresolved. Germline values: CDR1 LNHDA, CDR2 SQIVND (reference sequence). V lost 2 bases and J lost 6, with 16 bases in between. CDR3 length: 15 amino acids.

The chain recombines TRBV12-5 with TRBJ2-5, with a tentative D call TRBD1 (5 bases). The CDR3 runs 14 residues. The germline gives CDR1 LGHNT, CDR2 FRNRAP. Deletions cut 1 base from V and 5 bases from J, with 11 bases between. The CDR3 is CASGLGGGAETQYF. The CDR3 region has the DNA TGTGCTAGTGGTTTGGGGGGTGGGGCCGAGACCCAGTACTTC.

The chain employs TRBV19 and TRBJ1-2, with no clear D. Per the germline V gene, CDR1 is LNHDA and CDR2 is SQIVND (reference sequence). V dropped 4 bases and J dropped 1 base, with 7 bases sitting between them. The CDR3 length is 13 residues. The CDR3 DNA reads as TGTGCCAGTAGTAAACAGATTAACTATGGCTACACCTTC. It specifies CASSKQINYGYTF.

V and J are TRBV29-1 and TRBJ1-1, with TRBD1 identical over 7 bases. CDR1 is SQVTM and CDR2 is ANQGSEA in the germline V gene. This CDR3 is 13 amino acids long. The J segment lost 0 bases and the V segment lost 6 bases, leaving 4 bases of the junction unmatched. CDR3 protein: CSVSGQMNTEAFF. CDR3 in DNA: TGCAGCGTGTCGGGACAGATGAACACTGAAGCTTTCTTT.